This T cell receptor (beta chain) was documented in a study of radiation and T cells in renal cell carcinoma. General study results and limits: Top tumor clonotypes rose in blood 2 weeks post-radiation, then contracted. Without pretreatment biopsies, baseline tumor clonotype presence was undetermined.

Regarding this clone: The antigen is not known.

This sample's time point: baseline pretreatment blood. Treatment indicated: 15 Gy SBRT to primary tumor, nephrectomy 4 weeks later. Radiation-treated patients gave blood at baseline, week 2 and week 4. The patient's renal cell carcinoma had clear cell pathology. This CDR3 is built from 15 residues. Germline loops: CDR1 MNHEY, CDR2 SMNVEV (reference sequence). Trimming removed 3 bases at V and 1 base at J, with 11 bases between. Sequenced by immunoSEQ multiplex PCR; TCRdb stores in-frame clones only, minus some. The sample consists of 95,000 or so clones, 65% to 90% of them appearing once. Material: blood, obtained from a patient whose treatment included radiotherapy and nephrectomy. This chain joins TRBV27 and TRBJ2-3; D is ambiguous. The receptor was derived from a man aged 45-65 years with renal cell carcinoma. In DNA, the CDR3 is TGTGCCAGCAGTTTCTGGTCAGCTGGCACAGATACGCAGTATTTT. The encoded protein is CASSFWSAGTDTQYF.